Listed below are T cell receptor beta chains from one sample, sequenced in a study of blood T cell repertoires in COVID-19. Sequenced by immunoSEQ multiplex PCR; TCRdb stores in-frame clones only, minus some. The profile shows 70,000 to 90,000 clones, roughly 80% of them singletons. Sequenced material: peripheral blood. These receptors were obtained from a woman aged 55-69 years with acute or convalescent COVID-19. The CDR3 runs from the conserved cysteine through the conserved F or W. D genes are given only for firm matches. Size is stated for part of the rows, as once, few or many counts, or as a class when the clone is expanded.

clone_size j_call d_call cdr3_length v_call cdr3_nt cdr3_aa
. TRBJ1-3 TRBD1 13 TRBV29-1 TGCAGCGGTACAGGGGGCTCTGGAAACACCATATATTTT CSGTGGSGNTIYF
. TRBJ2-1 TRBD1 17 TRBV5-4 TGTGCCAGCAGCCATGACAGGGGCCCTAGCTCCTACAATGAGCAGTTCTTC CASSHDRGPSSYNEQFF
. TRBJ1-5 . 14 TRBV27 TGTGCCAGCAGAGCCACAGGTAGCAATCAGCCCCAGCATTTT CASRATGSNQPQHF
. TRBJ1-1 . 15 TRBV6-2/TRBV6-3 TGTGCCAGCAGTTACTCGGGGGCAGGAGAAACTGAAGCTTTCTTT CASSYSGAGETEAFF
. TRBJ2-1 . 13 TRBV19 TGTGCCAGTACTTTCACAGGGAACAATGAGCAGTTCTTC CASTFTGNNEQFF
. TRBJ2-1 TRBD1 16 TRBV9 TGTGCCAGCAGCGCCCCTCGGACAGGAAACTACAATGAGCAGTTCTTC CASSAPRTGNYNEQFF
. TRBJ2-7 TRBD1 15 TRBV10-3 TGTGCCATCAGGGAAGACAGGGGCGACGCCTACGAGCAGTACTTC CAIREDRGDAYEQYF
. TRBJ1-1 . 15 TRBV3-1/TRBV3-2 TGTGCCAGCAGCCAAGGAAGGAGGGTTGGCACTGAAGCTTTCTTT CASSQGRRVGTEAFF
. TRBJ1-1 . 13 TRBV19 TGTGCCAGTAGTACGCCGGTTAACACTGAAGCTTTCTTT CASSTPVNTEAFF
. TRBJ2-3 . 12 TRBV9 TGTGCCAGTACCTACCGCACAGATACGCAGTATTTT CASTYRTDTQYF
. TRBJ1-2 . 11 TRBV5-8 TGTGCCAGCGGCAGAAACTATGGCTACACCTTC CASGRNYGYTF
. TRBJ1-1 . 15 TRBV6-5 TGTGCCAGCAAGGAGGTAACAGGGCTGAACACTGAAGCTTTCTTT CASKEVTGLNTEAFF
. TRBJ2-3 . 14 TRBV3-1/TRBV3-2 TGTGCCAGCAGCCAGGTCACTGAGGCAGATACGCAGTATTTT CASSQVTEADTQYF
few TRBJ1-6 . 14 TRBV5-6 TGTGCCAGCAGCTCAGGAGGGTTCGCTTCACCCCTCCACTTT CASSSGGFASPLHF
. TRBJ1-5 . 13 TRBV29-1 TGCAGCGTTGAAGGGGGCCCCAATCAGCCCCAGCATTTT CSVEGGPNQPQHF
few TRBJ1-2 TRBD1 15 TRBV7-2 TGTGCCAGCAGCAACCCGGGACAGGATTTCTATGGCTACACCTTC CASSNPGQDFYGYTF
. TRBJ1-2 . 11 TRBV7-9 TGTGCCAGCAGCTTAGTCCGGGGCTACACCTTC CASSLVRGYTF
. TRBJ2-1 . 14 TRBV14 TGTGCCAGCAGCCTAAACAGGGCTGTTAATGAGCAGTTCTTC CASSLNRAVNEQFF
. TRBJ1-5 . 15 TRBV6-5 TGTGCCAGCAGTTACGGAGCTAATAGCAATCAGCCCCAGCATTTT CASSYGANSNQPQHF
. TRBJ2-3 TRBD1 15 TRBV18 TGTGCCAGCTCATCCACAGGGGGAGACACAGATACGCAGTATTTT CASSSTGGDTDTQYF
. TRBJ2-6 . 17 TRBV3-1/TRBV3-2 TGTGCCAGCAGCCAAGGCAGGACCAAGGGGGGGGCCAACGTCCTGACTTTC CASSQGRTKGGANVLTF
. TRBJ2-1 TRBD2 17 TRBV6-6 TGTGCCAGCAGTCCTTCAGCGGGACCTTGGGGCAGTTATGAGCAGTTCTTC CASSPSAGPWGSYEQFF
. TRBJ2-3 . 15 TRBV5-5 TGTGCCAGCAGCTTTGGCGACAGGCGCACAGATACGCAGTATTTT CASSFGDRRTDTQYF
. TRBJ2-6 TRBD1 16 TRBV19 TGTGCCAGTAGTATCCCAGGGGGCGCCGGGGCCAACGTCCTGACTTTC CASSIPGGAGANVLTF
. TRBJ1-2 . 13 TRBV2 TGTGCCAGCAGTGAAAGCGGGGGCCATGGCTACACCTTC CASSESGGHGYTF
few TRBJ2-4 . 12 TRBV19 TGTGCCAGTAGGCAAGAACGAGGCATTCAGTACTTC CASRQERGIQYF
. TRBJ1-2 . 12 TRBV10-3 TGTGCCGCCGGGGGGGGAAGGTATGGCTACACCTTC CAAGGGRYGYTF
once TRBJ2-5 TRBD1 16 TRBV9 TGTGCCAGCAGCCCGAGAGGACAGGGGCGGATTGAGACCCAGTACTTC CASSPRGQGRIETQYF
. TRBJ1-1 . 16 TRBV3-1/TRBV3-2 TGTGCCAGCAGCCAAGTCAACCCTTACGGGAACACTGAAGCTTTCTTT CASSQVNPYGNTEAFF
. TRBJ1-4 . 14 TRBV6-2/TRBV6-3 TGTGCCAGCAGTGACAGAGATCCCCGTGAAAAACTGTTTTTT CASSDRDPREKLFF
once TRBJ1-2 . 13 TRBV6-5 TGTGCCAGCAGGGTAACAGGGAACTATGGCTACACCTTC CASRVTGNYGYTF
. TRBJ2-3 . 13 TRBV3-1/TRBV3-2 TGTGCCAGCAGAAACGGGGGAGCAGATACGCAGTATTTT CASRNGGADTQYF
. TRBJ1-1 . 14 TRBV3-1/TRBV3-2 TGTGCCAGCAGCCTAAACCTAATGAACACTGAAGCTTTCTTT CASSLNLMNTEAFF
once TRBJ1-1 TRBD1 15 TRBV18 TGTGCCAGCTCACCGTCGGGACAGGGGACGACTGAAGCTTTCTTT CASSPSGQGTTEAFF
few TRBJ1-2 TRBD1 16 TRBV29-1 TGCAGCGTTGACGTGGGGGGCGGACAGGGGGCTCGAGGCTACACCTTC CSVDVGGGQGARGYTF
. TRBJ1-4 . 14 TRBV7-2 TGTGCCAGCAGCTTAGGTAGCATAGATGAAAAACTGTTTTTT CASSLGSIDEKLFF
. TRBJ1-1 . 12 TRBV5-1 TGCGCCAGCAGCTTGGAAGGGGCTGAAGCTTTCTTT CASSLEGAEAFF
. TRBJ1-1 . 16 TRBV9 TGTGCCAGCAGCGTAGCCGCGGGGGGGGGAGACACTGAAGCTTTCTTT CASSVAAGGGDTEAFF
. TRBJ2-3 . 15 TRBV5-4 TGTGCCAGCAGGTTGTTCGCGATAAGCACAGATACGCAGTATTTT CASRLFAISTDTQYF
. TRBJ2-3 TRBD1 16 TRBV18 TGTGCCAGCTCACGGGGGGGACAGGGGACCACAGATACGCAGTATTTT CASSRGGQGTTDTQYF
. TRBJ1-2 TRBD1 16 TRBV5-1 TGCGCCAGCAGCTTGGGTTTTACCAGGGGGCTGGATGGCTACACCTTC CASSLGFTRGLDGYTF
. TRBJ1-2 . 12 TRBV10-3 TGTGCCATCAGCCCACCCGACAGAGGCTACACCTTC CAISPPDRGYTF
few TRBJ1-5 . 15 TRBV27 TGTGCCAGCAGTTTATCGCTTAGGGGAGGTCAGCCCCAGCATTTT CASSLSLRGGQPQHF
. TRBJ1-2 . 15 TRBV19 TGTGCCAGTAGCCAAAACAGGGCAGGGAACTATGGCTACACCTTC CASSQNRAGNYGYTF
. TRBJ1-1 . 14 TRBV18 TGTGCCAGCTCACCTCCGCTAGAGGGAGGTGAAGCTTTCTTT CASSPPLEGGEAFF
. TRBJ2-5 . 15 TRBV3-1/TRBV3-2 TGTGCCAGCAGCCAAGATATCCCCGAAGGAGGGACCCAGTACTTC CASSQDIPEGGTQYF
. TRBJ2-1 TRBD2 16 TRBV7-2 TGTGCCAGCAGCTCCCGACTAGCGGGGATTCCCCATGAGCAGTTCTTC CASSSRLAGIPHEQFF
few TRBJ2-2 TRBD1 16 TRBV7-8 TGTGCCAGCAGCCCCCTCCCGGGACAGCTCACCGGGGAGCTGTTTTTT CASSPLPGQLTGELFF
. TRBJ1-4 . 14 TRBV28 TGTGCCAGCAGTTTTGACGGGAGGGATGAAAAACTGTTTTTT CASSFDGRDEKLFF
. TRBJ2-1 TRBD1 14 TRBV29-1 TGCAGCGTTGCCGGGACAGGGTATGGTGGTGAGCAGTTCTTC CSVAGTGYGGEQFF
once TRBJ1-5 . 16 TRBV18 TGTGCCAGCTCACTCCCTCAGGGGAACAGCAATCAGCCCCAGCATTTT CASSLPQGNSNQPQHF